These 25 T cell receptor beta chains were sequenced from one sample in a study of T cell repertoires in cytomegalovirus infection. TCRdb used MiXCR to reprocess the reads, holding one entry per CDR3 protein. The sample holds approximately 500,000 distinct CDR3 sequences; approximately 25% are singletons and the top ten take less than 15%. Sequenced input: PBMCs. The receptor source for this set is a human donor in good health (CMV status not recorded). Some clones in this sample may be carry-over from other donors' samples.

Many counts were recorded for this clonotype. This chain connects TRBV18 to TRBJ1-2; 8 bases are a match to TRBD1. The CDR3 is 14 residues long. The V gene's germline CDR1 is KGHSH and CDR2 LQKENI. Germline trimming cut 8 bases from V and 3 bases from J; bases unmatched to any gene: 8. CDR3 sequence (DNA): TGTGCCAGCAGCCCCGGACAGGGTGACTATGGCTACACCTTC. Translated: CASSPGQGDYGYTF.

The chain has TRBV7-2 and TRBJ2-5; TRBD1 matches 7 bases. J gave up 3 bases and V 5 bases, and 9 bases lay outside the gene matches. CDR1 is SGHTA, CDR2 FQGNSA, per germline. The CDR3 has 15 residues. For the CDR3, the DNA is TGTGCCAGCAGCCCTAGAATCACAGGGGAAGAGACCCAGTACTTC. Residues: CASSPRITGEETQYF.

This clonotype was observed at least ten times. The rearrangement uses TRBV7-8 and TRBJ2-7, with 8 nucleotides matching TRBD2. The CDR3 has 15 residues. The germline gives CDR1 SGHVS, CDR2 FQNEAQ. Germline trimming cut 5 bases from V and 4 bases from J; bases unmatched to any gene: 10. CDR3 bases: TGTGCCAGCAGCGAAGGACTAGCCTTCAAGTACGAGCAGTACTTC. This codes for CASSEGLAFKYEQYF. The complete variable domain, with remaining parts taken from reference TRBV7-8 and TRBJ2-7, reads GAGVSQSPRYKVAKRGQDVALRCDPISGHVSLFWYQQALGQGPEFLTYFQNEAQLDKSGLPSDRFFAERPEGSVSTLKIQRTQQEDSAVYLCASSEGLAFKYEQYFGPGTRLTVT.

V is TRBV7-3 and J is TRBJ1-1, with D possibly matching TRBD1 (6 bases). This CDR3 is built from 16 residues. V lost 5 bases to trimming and J lost 2 bases, with 18 bases between them. Per the germline V gene, CDR1 is SGHTA and CDR2 is FQGTGA. Here the CDR3 reads CASSLFARTANTEAFF. CDR3 DNA sequence: TGTGCCAGCAGCCTATTCGCCAGGACAGCAAACACTGAAGCTTTCTTT. Full variable domain (rest looked up from reference TRBV7-3 and TRBJ1-1): GAGVSQTPSNKVTEKGKYVELRCDPISGHTALYWYRQSLGQGPEFLIYFQGTGAADDSGLPNDRFFAVRPEGSVSTLKIQRTERGDSAVYLCASSLFARTANTEAFFGQGTRLTVV.

The table lists this clonotype with many counts. The V and J genes are TRBV11-2 and TRBJ2-5, with D maybe TRBD1 (5 bases). V was trimmed by 5 bases and J by 2 bases, leaving 9 bases between them. The germline gives CDR1 SGHAT, CDR2 FQNNGV. The CDR3 contains 13 residues. Written as DNA, the CDR3 is TGTGCCAGCAGCCAAGGGGTACAAGAGACCCAGTACTTC. Translating it yields CASSQGVQETQYF.

This clonotype came up a few times. V and J are TRBV11-2 and TRBJ2-3, with 12 bases identical to TRBD1. The germline V gene encodes CDR1 SGHAT and CDR2 FQNNGV. The ends lost 5 bases at V and 2 bases at J; junction bases unmatched: 8. CDR3 length equals 17 residues. The CDR3 protein is CASSRAGQGAHTDTQYF. Here the CDR3 DNA reads TGTGCCAGCAGCCGCGCGGGACAGGGGGCCCACACAGATACGCAGTATTTT. The entire variable domain, with the rest obtained from reference TRBV11-2 and TRBJ2-3, is as follows: EAGVAQSPRYKIIEKRQSVAFWCNPISGHATLYWYQQILGQGPKLLIQFQNNGVVDDSQLPKDRFSAERLKGVDSTLKIQPAKLEDSAVYLCASSRAGQGAHTDTQYFGPGTRLTVL.

CDR3 DNA sequence: TGTGCCAGCACCCTTGGCGGGGGGTCCCTCCAGGCCGGGGAGCTGTTTTTT. Protein: CASTLGGGSLQAGELFF. The J gene is TRBJ2-2, the V gene TRBV5-5; 8 positions match TRBD2. This CDR3 has 17 residues. V lost 6 bases and J lost 6; bases outside the gene matches: 16. Germline CDR1 SGHKS, CDR2 YYEKEE (reference sequence).

This clonotype has only a few counts. This chain's CDR3 is CASSVLVGNEQFF. The CDR3 DNA follows: TGTGCCAGCAGCGTACTAGTGGGAAATGAGCAGTTCTTC. The chain joins TRBV7-9 to TRBJ2-1; D might be TRBD2 (5 bases). Looked up from germline, CDR1 is SEHNR and CDR2 is FQNEAQ (reference sequence). The CDR3 has 13 amino acids. Trimming pared 5 bases from V and 7 bases from J, leaving 12 bases between.

This clonotype was observed a few times. The CDR3 DNA sequence: TGTGCCATCAGTGACCCAGCAGATAACAATGAAAAACTGTTTTTT. It yields the protein CAISDPADNNEKLFF. This chain connects TRBV10-3 to TRBJ1-4; D unresolved. The germline V gene has CDR1 ENHRY and CDR2 SYGVKD. This CDR3 is built from 15 residues. The V end was cut by 3 bases, the J end by 5 bases, with 13 bases between.

The V and J genes are TRBV20-1 and TRBJ2-7; 10 nucleotides match TRBD2. The CDR3 length is 15 residues. Germline loops: CDR1 DFQATT, CDR2 SNEGSKA (reference sequence). The V segment lost 5 bases and the J segment 7 bases; nucleotides outside the gene matches: 14. CDR3 residues: CSAPDPPSGSREQYF. The CDR3 nucleotides read TGCAGTGCTCCCGATCCCCCTAGCGGGAGTCGGGAGCAGTACTTC.

The CDR3 protein is CSVRDWAPTGELFF. CDR3 DNA: TGCAGCGTTCGGGACTGGGCGCCCACCGGGGAGCTGTTTTTT. J is TRBJ2-2 and V is TRBV29-1, with D maybe TRBD2 (6 bases). Germline lookup yields CDR1 SQVTM and CDR2 ANQGSEA. This CDR3 has 14 residues. The V and J ends lost 5 bases and 4 bases respectively, with 14 bases between them.

The table lists this clonotype with many counts. This chain uses TRBV7-2 with TRBJ2-3; the match to TRBD2 covers 11 bases. The J segment lost 1 base and the V segment lost 6 bases, leaving 3 bases of the junction unmatched. This CDR3 region has 15 residues. Germline CDR1 reads SGHTA; CDR2 reads FQGNSA. The CDR3 protein is CASRTSGRGTDTQYF. CDR3 nucleotide sequence: TGTGCCAGCAGAACTAGCGGGAGAGGCACAGATACGCAGTATTTT.

The CDR3 DNA sequence: TGTGCCAGCAGTCGGCCCTCAGCGGGAGGGCCTCAAGTGCAGTTCTTC. Protein product: CASSRPSAGGPQVQFF. V is TRBV27 and J is TRBJ2-1, with 10 bases lining up with TRBD2. The CDR3 runs 16 residues. The J segment lost 12 bases and the V segment lost 5 bases, leaving 16 bases of the junction unmatched. Germline V gives CDR1 MNHEY, CDR2 SMNVEV (reference sequence).

This clonotype was recorded at least ten times. The rearrangement joins TRBV7-2 to TRBJ1-1, with no clear D. The V and J ends lost 2 bases and 10 bases respectively, with 11 bases between them. Germline-derived CDR1 and CDR2 are SGHTA and FQGNSA. The CDR3 is 12 amino acids. The CDR3 bases are TGTGCCAGCAGCTTATGGTTAGAAGCAGCTTTCTTT. This encodes CASSLWLEAAFF.

The CDR3: CASSSLAGVLEQYF. The CDR3 nucleotides are TGTGCCAGCAGCTCTCTAGCGGGAGTTCTCGAGCAGTACTTC. The chain combines TRBV7-2 with TRBJ2-7; TRBD2 aligns across 10 bases. The CDR3 contains 14 residues. V lost 4 bases and J lost 6; bases outside the gene matches: 6. Germline values: CDR1 SGHTA, CDR2 FQGNSA. Together with reference TRBV7-2 and TRBJ2-7, the CDR3 gives the full variable domain: GAGVSQSPSNKVTEKGKDVELRCDPISGHTALYWYRQSLGQGLEFLIYFQGNSAPDKSGLPSDRFSAERTGGSVSTLTIQRTQQEDSAVYLCASSSLAGVLEQYFGPGTRLTVT.

The rearrangement links TRBV20-1 to TRBJ2-3, with 10 bases fitting TRBD2. The trim removed 3 bases at V and 6 bases at J, leaving 6 bases unmatched. Germline CDR1 reads DFQATT; CDR2 reads SNEGSKA (reference sequence). CDR3 length equals 14 residues. The DNA of the CDR3 is TGCAGTGCTAGTAGCGGGAGGATGGCCGATACGCAGTATTTT. It yields the protein CSASSGRMADTQYF.

The chain links TRBV6-2 or TRBV6-3 to TRBJ1-5; no definite D call. The V end was cut by 6 bases, the J end by 12 bases, with 24 bases between. CDR1 MNHEY and CDR2 SVGEGT come from the germline V gene. This CDR3 contains 15 residues. CDR3 loop: CASSQEAATELVQHF. The DNA for the CDR3 is TGTGCCAGCAGCCAAGAAGCCGCTACAGAATTAGTCCAGCATTTT.

The sample holds many counts of this clonotype. CDR3 coding DNA: TGTGCCAGCAGCTTAACGTCACTAGCGGGAGGAGGCGAGCAGTACTTC. As protein: CASSLTSLAGGGEQYF. V usage is TRBV7-8 and J usage is TRBJ2-7; 12 bases map to TRBD2. Germline CDR1 and CDR2: SGHVS and FQNEAQ. V was clipped by 2 bases and J by 6 bases; unmatched bases: 8. This CDR3 comprises 16 residues.

This clonotype was detected a few times. V usage is TRBV20-1 and J usage is TRBJ2-1; TRBD2 might be the D (5 bases). The germline V gene encodes CDR1 DFQATT and CDR2 SNEGSKA (reference sequence). V lost 0 bases and J 2 bases, leaving 11 bases between the germline ends. The CDR3 has 15 amino acids. The CDR3 bases are TGCAGTGCTAGAGATCGCACTAGAACCTACAATGAGCAGTTCTTC. Its protein is CSARDRTRTYNEQFF.

The chain joins TRBV29-1 to TRBJ2-1; no clear D. The CDR3 spans 12 residues. Trimming stripped 1 base from V and 9 bases from J, with 10 bases between. Germline CDR1 is SQVTM and CDR2 is ANQGSEA. The CDR3, as DNA: TGCAGCGTTGAAGGGTACGCGCTTGAGCAGTTCTTC. Translating it yields CSVEGYALEQFF.

J is TRBJ2-1 and V is TRBV2; the match to TRBD2 covers 8 bases. The CDR3 loop spans 15 amino acids. Germline V gene lookup returns CDR1 SNHLY and CDR2 FYNNEI. The V segment lost 2 bases and the J segment 7 bases; nucleotides outside the gene matches: 7. DNA of the CDR3: TGTGCCAGCAGTGAAACTAGCGGTGTGCAGAATGAGCAGTTCTTC. As protein: CASSETSGVQNEQFF.

This chain joins TRBV27 and TRBJ2-1; TRBD1 might be the D (6 bases). V lost 8 bases, J lost 3 bases, and 14 bases lay in between. This CDR3 is built from 14 residues. Germline CDR1 MNHEY, CDR2 SMNVEV (reference sequence). DNA for the CDR3: TGTGCCAGCGGGGGCTGGCCCAACTACAATGAGCAGTTCTTC. Its translation is CASGGWPNYNEQFF.

Only one count was recorded for this clonotype. The V call is TRBV20-1, the J call TRBJ2-1, with TRBD2 identical over 14 bases. This CDR3 has 16 amino acids. CDR1 and CDR2 from the germline V gene are DFQATT and SNEGSKA (reference sequence). Losses at the gene ends were 3 bases for V and 6 bases for J; bases not matched to a gene: 7. Here the CDR3 reads CSARGGTSGSLNEQFF. CDR3 DNA: TGCAGTGCTAGGGGCGGGACTAGCGGGAGTCTCAATGAGCAGTTCTTC.

This clonotype appeared a single time. The V and J genes are TRBV28 and TRBJ2-5, with TRBD2 as a possible D gene (5 bases). The germline gives CDR1 MDHEN, CDR2 SYDVKM. The CDR3 spans 16 residues. Trimming left V 4 bases short and J 6 bases short, with 21 bases between. This CDR3 reads CASSSRDYTSLKTQYF. In DNA form, the CDR3 reads TGTGCCAGCAGTTCTCGAGACTATACCTCGTTGAAGACCCAGTACTTC.

This clonotype has just a few counts. The CDR3 loop is CASSLKGFGAQRDTEAFF. The CDR3 DNA sequence: TGTGCCAGCAGCTTAAAAGGGTTCGGGGCCCAAAGAGACACTGAAGCTTTCTTT. The chain carries TRBV7-3 and TRBJ1-1, with D possibly TRBD1 on 5 matching bases. CDR1 SGHTA and CDR2 FQGTGA come from the germline V gene. The ends were cut back, 1 base at V and 3 bases at J, with 21 bases in the middle. This CDR3 has 18 amino acids.